The rows below give T cell receptor beta chains drawn from one sample of a study of T cell responses to AZD1222 COVID-19 vaccine. Data came from immunoSEQ multiplex PCR; TCRdb stores just in-frame clones and leaves some out. The sample lists 140,000 to 150,000 clones; approximately 93% were seen once. The sample in question was peripheral blood, obtained on day 0 of AZD1222 vaccination. These receptors were collected from an adult in good health. The CDR3 runs from the conserved cysteine through the conserved F or W.

j_call: TRBJ2-1
v_call: TRBV7-3
cdr3_aa: CASSGGPYNEQFF

j_call: TRBJ1-1
v_call: TRBV4-2
cdr3_aa: CASSQERRPNTEAFF

j_call: TRBJ2-7
v_call: TRBV5-1
cdr3_aa: CASSFGSGVPYEQYF

j_call: TRBJ1-2
v_call: TRBV29-1
cdr3_aa: CSVHTGGWGYTF

j_call: TRBJ1-2
v_call: TRBV2
cdr3_aa: CASSERARGDGYTF

j_call: TRBJ1-6
v_call: TRBV12-3/TRBV12-4
cdr3_aa: CASSGTGRSPLHF

j_call: TRBJ2-2
v_call: TRBV28
cdr3_aa: CASSPGTSGRGTGELFF

j_call: TRBJ2-1
v_call: TRBV23-1
cdr3_aa: CASGSGTGVNEQFF

j_call: TRBJ2-7
v_call: TRBV5-1
cdr3_aa: CASTHLEGTYEQYF

j_call: TRBJ2-1
v_call: TRBV9
cdr3_aa: CASSPRGSGRADEQFF

j_call: TRBJ2-5
v_call: TRBV6-5
cdr3_aa: CASSWTAGETQYF

j_call: TRBJ1-5
v_call: TRBV5-1
cdr3_aa: CASSLDSGGNQPQHF

j_call: TRBJ2-1
v_call: TRBV30
cdr3_aa: CAWSQPLRRKNNEQFF

j_call: TRBJ2-7
v_call: TRBV3-1/TRBV3-2
cdr3_aa: CASSRTSGGYEQYF

j_call: TRBJ2-5
v_call: TRBV6-1
cdr3_aa: CASSESPRGSTEWRVGETQYF

j_call: TRBJ1-5
v_call: TRBV30
cdr3_aa: CAWSVGLNQPQHF

j_call: TRBJ1-1
v_call: TRBV13
cdr3_aa: CASSFGRYTEAFF

j_call: TRBJ1-1
v_call: TRBV11-2
cdr3_aa: CASSPVQNARGLGAFF

j_call: TRBJ2-1
v_call: TRBV2
cdr3_aa: CASSEEGGDFYNEQFF

j_call: TRBJ2-7
v_call: TRBV7-9
cdr3_aa: CASSPGGTGPYF

j_call: TRBJ2-1
v_call: TRBV24-1
cdr3_aa: CATSDLGDNEQFF

j_call: TRBJ2-5
v_call: TRBV7-3
cdr3_aa: CASSSVAGDETQYF

j_call: TRBJ2-1
v_call: TRBV7-9
cdr3_aa: CASSFAGRNEQFF

j_call: TRBJ1-3
v_call: TRBV19
cdr3_aa: CASSMAAGNTIYF

j_call: TRBJ2-4
v_call: TRBV7-2
cdr3_aa: CASRHGGGNADIQYF

j_call: TRBJ1-3
v_call: TRBV7-9
cdr3_aa: CASSPGAIGNTIYF

j_call: TRBJ1-1
v_call: TRBV30
cdr3_aa: CAWSVAGPNTEAFF

j_call: TRBJ2-7
v_call: TRBV5-1
cdr3_aa: CASSLEGTGGYEQYF

j_call: TRBJ2-2
v_call: TRBV10-3
cdr3_aa: CAITGGPGELFF

j_call: TRBJ2-1
v_call: TRBV9
cdr3_aa: CASSVGSVGNEQFF

j_call: TRBJ2-7
v_call: TRBV7-8
cdr3_aa: CASSERTVIYEQYF

j_call: TRBJ2-2
v_call: TRBV5-8
cdr3_aa: CASSLDISGSPGLFF

j_call: TRBJ2-2
v_call: TRBV6-1
cdr3_aa: CASSEYRANTGELFF

j_call: TRBJ1-5
v_call: TRBV2
cdr3_aa: CASSVGGDQPQHF

j_call: TRBJ2-3
v_call: TRBV7-9
cdr3_aa: CASSLGGRADTQYF

j_call: TRBJ1-2
v_call: TRBV5-6
cdr3_aa: CASSIREKRAYGYTF

j_call: TRBJ1-4
v_call: TRBV4-1
cdr3_aa: CASSPRQGQVRNEKLFF

j_call: TRBJ1-1
v_call: TRBV14
cdr3_aa: CASSQLGQGAWNTEAFF

j_call: TRBJ1-5
v_call: TRBV6-5
cdr3_aa: CASPTLGQGAQPQHF

j_call: TRBJ2-3
v_call: TRBV27
cdr3_aa: CASSFFGLATTDTQYF